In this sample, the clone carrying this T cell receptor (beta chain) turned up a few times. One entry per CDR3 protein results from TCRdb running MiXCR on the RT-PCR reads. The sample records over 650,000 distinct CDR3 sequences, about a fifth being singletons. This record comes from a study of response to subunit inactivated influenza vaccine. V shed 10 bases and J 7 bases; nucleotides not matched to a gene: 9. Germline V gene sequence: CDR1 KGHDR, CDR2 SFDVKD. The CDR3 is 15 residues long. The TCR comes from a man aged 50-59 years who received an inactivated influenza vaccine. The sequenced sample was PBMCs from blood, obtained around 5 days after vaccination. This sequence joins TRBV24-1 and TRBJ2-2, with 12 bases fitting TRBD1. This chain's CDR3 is CATRPGQGAIGELFF. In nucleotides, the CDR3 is TGTGCCACTCGCCCGGGACAGGGGGCGATCGGGGAGCTGTTTTTT.